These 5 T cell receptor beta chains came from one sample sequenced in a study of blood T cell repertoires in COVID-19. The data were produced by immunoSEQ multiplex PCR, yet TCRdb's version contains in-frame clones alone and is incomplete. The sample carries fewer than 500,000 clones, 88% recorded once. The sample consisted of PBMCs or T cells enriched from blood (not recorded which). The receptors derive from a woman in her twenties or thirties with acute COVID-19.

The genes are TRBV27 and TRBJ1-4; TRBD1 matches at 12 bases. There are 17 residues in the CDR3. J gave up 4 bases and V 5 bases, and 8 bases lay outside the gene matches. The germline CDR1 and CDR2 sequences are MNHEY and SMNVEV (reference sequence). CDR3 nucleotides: TGTGCCAGCAGTGACCGGGACAGGGGGCTCGGTAATGAAAAACTGTTTTTT. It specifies CASSDRDRGLGNEKLFF.

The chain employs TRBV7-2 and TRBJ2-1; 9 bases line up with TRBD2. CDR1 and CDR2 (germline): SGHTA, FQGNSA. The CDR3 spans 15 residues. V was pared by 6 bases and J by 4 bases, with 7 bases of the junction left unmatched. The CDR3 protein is CASRRGAGGYNEQFF. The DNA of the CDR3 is TGTGCCAGCAGGAGGGGAGCGGGGGGATACAATGAGCAGTTCTTC.

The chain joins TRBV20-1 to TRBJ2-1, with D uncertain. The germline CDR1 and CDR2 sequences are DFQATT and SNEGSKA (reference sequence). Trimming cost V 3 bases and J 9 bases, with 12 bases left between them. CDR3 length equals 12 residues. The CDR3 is CSASGGHGEQFF. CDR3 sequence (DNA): TGCAGTGCTAGTGGTGGGCATGGTGAGCAGTTCTTC.

CDR3 nucleotides: TGTGCCAGCCGGTACGAGAGGAACACTGAAGCTTTCTTT. Its translation: CASRYERNTEAFF. The V call is TRBV12-3 or TRBV12-4, the J call TRBJ1-1; D not resolved. The V gene lost 8 bases and the J gene lost 1 base, with 11 bases spanning the gap. The CDR3 length is 13 residues.

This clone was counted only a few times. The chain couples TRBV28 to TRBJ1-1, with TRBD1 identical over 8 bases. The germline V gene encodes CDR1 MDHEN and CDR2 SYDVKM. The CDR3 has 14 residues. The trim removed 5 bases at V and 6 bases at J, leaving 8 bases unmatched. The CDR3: CASSRTGNRAEAFF. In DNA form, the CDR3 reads TGTGCCAGCAGTCGGACAGGGAATAGGGCTGAAGCTTTCTTT.